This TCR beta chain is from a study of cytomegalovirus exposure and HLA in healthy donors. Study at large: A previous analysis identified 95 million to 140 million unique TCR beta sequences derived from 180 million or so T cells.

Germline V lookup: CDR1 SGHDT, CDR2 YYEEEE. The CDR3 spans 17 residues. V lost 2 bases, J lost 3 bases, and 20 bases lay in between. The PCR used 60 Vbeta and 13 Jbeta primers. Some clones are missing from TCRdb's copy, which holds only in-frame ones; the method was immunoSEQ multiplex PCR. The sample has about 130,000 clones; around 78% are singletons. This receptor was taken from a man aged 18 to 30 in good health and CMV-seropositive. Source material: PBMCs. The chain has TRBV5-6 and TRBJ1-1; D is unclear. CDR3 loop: CASSFGLEGGVDTEAFF. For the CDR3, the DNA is TGTGCCAGCAGCTTCGGGTTGGAGGGCGGCGTGGACACTGAAGCTTTCTTT.